These 21 T cell receptor beta chains were all obtained from the same sample, sequenced in a study of T cell responses to AZD1222 COVID-19 vaccine (dated by TCRdb to about 2021). The time point label here, explained by the study, means: about 28 days (+/-7) after the second vaccine dose. The library was produced with the immunoSEQ multiplex PCR assay. TCRdb holds this immuneACCESS table with in-frame rearrangements only. Some clones are missing; in checked studies, unresolved V genes explain under half, and the rest has no known cause. The sample records about 140,000 clones, roughly nine tenths of which are singletons. The ten most abundant clones make up roughly 4% of the sample. The input for sequencing was peripheral blood, taken 28 days after the second AZD1222 dose. These receptors were collected from an adult who received the AZD1222 COVID-19 vaccine.

This clone was observed a handful of times. This chain joins TRBV5-1 and TRBJ2-7; D could derive from TRBD1 or TRBD2 (5 bases each). Looked up from germline, CDR1 is SGHRS and CDR2 is YFSETQ. CDR3 length equals 15 residues. Between the trimmed V and J ends, which lost 5 bases and 0 bases, there was a span of 15 bases. The DNA for the CDR3 is TGCGCCAGCAGGTCCGTAGGGGACCTCTCCTACGAGCAGTACTTC. Translation gives CASRSVGDLSYEQYF. The variable domain in full, with the rest retrieved from reference TRBV5-1 and TRBJ2-7, is KAGVTQTPRYLIKTRGQQVTLSCSPISGHRSVSWYQQTPGQGLQFLFEYFSETQRNKGNFPGRFSGRQFSNSRSEMNVSTLELGDSALYLCASRSVGDLSYEQYFGPGTRLTVT.

This clone was recorded once. V is TRBV6-5 and J is TRBJ2-5, with D perhaps TRBD1 or TRBD2 (5 bases each). Germline CDR1 MNHEY, CDR2 SVGAGI. The germline V and J ends were trimmed by 7 bases and 1 base, with 16 bases remaining between them. The CDR3 has 15 residues. The CDR3 DNA follows: TGTGCCAGCACAACCTGGGGGACGGTCCAAGAGACCCAGTACTTC. This encodes CASTTWGTVQETQYF.

The chain has TRBV2 and TRBJ2-6; TRBD1 is a possible D gene (7 bases). Trimming shortened V by 9 bases and J by 4 bases, and 16 bases separated the two germline ends. The CDR3 is 15 amino acids. Germline CDR1 SNHLY, CDR2 FYNNEI. The CDR3 DNA reads TGTGCCAGTGGGCAGGGGGGAGCCGGGGCCAACGTCCTGACTTTC. Protein: CASGQGGAGANVLTF. The full variable domain, completed using reference TRBV2 and TRBJ2-6, is EPEVTQTPSHQVTQMGQEVILRCVPISNHLYFYWYRQILGQKVEFLVSFYNNEISEKSEIFDDQFSVERPDGSNFTLKIRSTKLEDSAMYFCASGQGGAGANVLTFGAGSRLTVL.

This clone was found a few times. This chain connects TRBV4-3 to TRBJ1-2, with D uncertain. This CDR3 is built from 14 residues. V was trimmed by 5 bases and J by 7 bases, leaving 17 bases between them. The germline gives CDR1 LGHNA, CDR2 YSLEER. This CDR3 reads CASSSDMWLGGYTF. The CDR3 nucleotides are TGCGCCAGCAGCTCCGACATGTGGTTGGGTGGCTACACCTTC.

The V and J genes are TRBV14 and TRBJ2-2, with unresolved D. V shed 1 base and J shed 8 bases, with 8 bases lying between them. CDR3 size: 13 residues. CDR1 is SGHDN, CDR2 FVKESK, per germline. This CDR3 is CASSQGVMGELFF. CDR3 nucleotide sequence: TGTGCCAGCAGCCAAGGAGTCATGGGGGAGCTGTTTTTT. Looking up the rest from reference TRBV14 and TRBJ2-2 gives the full variable domain: EAGVTQFPSHSVIEKGQTVTLRCDPISGHDNLYWYRRVMGKEIKFLLHFVKESKQDESGMPNNRFLAERTGGTYSTLKVQPAELEDSGVYFCASSQGVMGELFFGEGSRLTVL.

The V gene is TRBV6-5, the J gene TRBJ1-4; a possible D gene is TRBD1 (6 bases). The germline V gene has CDR1 MNHEY and CDR2 SVGAGI. The CDR3 contains 14 residues. Trimming cost V 6 bases and J 4 bases, with 12 bases left between them. CDR3 sequence: CASREGVLNEKLFF. The CDR3 region has the DNA TGTGCCAGCAGGGAGGGGGTACTTAATGAAAAACTGTTTTTT.

The V call is TRBV6-2 or TRBV6-3, the J call TRBJ1-5, with 7 positions matching TRBD1. This CDR3 spans 16 amino acids. V shed 4 bases, J shed 3 bases, and the junction held 9 bases outside the gene matches. CDR1 is MNHEY, CDR2 SVGEGT, per germline. This CDR3 reads CASSWYEGAFNQPQHF. The CDR3 bases are TGTGCCAGCAGTTGGTACGAGGGGGCGTTCAATCAGCCCCAGCATTTT.

The V and J genes are TRBV11-1 and TRBJ1-3, with a weak D call TRBD1 (6 bases). Germline lookup yields CDR1 SGHAT and CDR2 FQDESV (reference sequence). V lost 3 bases to trimming and J lost 7 bases, with 10 bases between them. There are 13 residues in the CDR3. The CDR3 loop is CASSFLGANTIYF. The CDR3 DNA sequence: TGTGCCAGCAGCTTTCTGGGGGCGAACACCATATATTTT.

This rearrangement joins TRBV28 to TRBJ2-7, with 7 nucleotides matching TRBD2. The V gene end was trimmed by 5 bases and the J gene end by 4 bases; junction bases not matched to a gene: 14. The CDR3 has 16 amino acids. Germline CDR1 reads MDHEN; CDR2 reads SYDVKM. This CDR3 is CASSPGTGGGIYEQYF. The CDR3 DNA is TGTGCCAGCAGTCCCGGAACCGGCGGGGGAATATACGAGCAGTACTTC.

This chain uses TRBV5-6 with TRBJ2-3; D gene uncertain. This CDR3 spans 12 amino acids. CDR1 SGHDT and CDR2 YYEEEE come from the germline V gene. V was trimmed by 4 bases and J by 2 bases, leaving 5 bases between them. The CDR3 spells CASSMNTDTQYF. The CDR3 nucleotides read TGTGCCAGCAGCATGAACACAGATACGCAGTATTTT.

This clone was seen a handful of times. V and J are TRBV27 and TRBJ2-7; D gene ambiguous. The CDR3 is 13 amino acids. Trimming shortened V by 2 bases and J by 5 bases, and 10 bases separated the two germline ends. Germline CDR1 MNHEY, CDR2 SMNVEV (reference sequence). CDR3: CASSLSPRNEQYF. The CDR3 DNA sequence: TGTGCCAGCAGTTTAAGTCCGCGCAACGAGCAGTACTTC.

The CDR3 sequence: CASSGDRVYQPQHF. The DNA for the CDR3 is TGTGCCAGCAGTGGGGACAGGGTGTATCAGCCCCAGCATTTT. The chain has TRBV2 and TRBJ1-5; 9 positions match TRBD1. After removal of 4 bases from V and 5 bases from J, the junction contained 3 bases not matched to a gene. Germline values: CDR1 SNHLY, CDR2 FYNNEI. The CDR3 contains 14 residues.

The rearrangement uses TRBV7-9 and TRBJ2-5, with TRBD1 matching over 8 bases. Germline CDR1 reads SEHNR; CDR2 reads FQNEAQ (reference sequence). The CDR3 has 15 amino acids. J lost 3 bases, V lost 1 base, and 4 bases had no gene match. As DNA, the CDR3 is TGTGCCAGCAGCTTAGGGGACAGGAGAGAAGAGACCCAGTACTTC. Translation: CASSLGDRREETQYF.

V usage is TRBV7-2 and J usage is TRBJ2-5; D call uncertain. Germline CDR1 and CDR2: SGHTA and FQGNSA. The length of the CDR3 is 13 residues. V lost 4 bases and J 4 bases, leaving 10 bases between the germline ends. The CDR3 DNA is TGTGCCAGCAGCTCCGAACGGAGAGAGACCCAGTACTTC. As protein: CASSSERRETQYF.

The rearrangement joins TRBV5-1 to TRBJ2-7; the D gene is possibly TRBD2 (5 bases). V was cut by 6 bases and J by 2 bases, with 12 bases left in between. Germline-derived CDR1 and CDR2 are SGHRS and YFSETQ. The CDR3 is made up of 13 amino acids. CDR3 sequence (DNA): TGCGCCAGCAAGGGAGTCGGGCCCTACGAGCAGTACTTC. Translating gives CASKGVGPYEQYF.

The chain is built from TRBV11-2 and TRBJ1-6; 7 bases align to TRBD1. Germline CDR1 is SGHAT and CDR2 is FQNNGV. The CDR3 is 18 amino acids. With V trimmed by 1 base and J by 4 bases, 10 bases remained unmatched. The CDR3 region has the DNA TGTGCCAGCAGCTTAGTCCGGCAGGGGGGATATTATAATTCACCCCTCCACTTT. Translated: CASSLVRQGGYYNSPLHF.

V and J are TRBV29-1 and TRBJ1-2; D is unclear. V lost 7 bases and J 3 bases, leaving 12 bases between the germline ends. CDR3 length equals 12 residues. Per germline, CDR1 SQVTM and CDR2 ANQGSEA. The CDR3 loop is CSADVAYYGYTF. Written as DNA, the CDR3 is TGCAGCGCCGACGTAGCTTACTATGGCTACACCTTC.

A single count supports this clone. The chain employs TRBV7-2 and TRBJ1-2; D not certain. Germline V gene data show CDR1 as SGHTA and CDR2 as FQGNSA. The length of the CDR3 is 17 residues. The ends were cut back, 1 base at V and 4 bases at J, with 19 bases in the middle. The CDR3 reads CASSLVSGKTLFYGYTF. CDR3 in DNA: TGTGCCAGCAGCTTAGTCTCGGGAAAAACACTATTCTATGGCTACACCTTC.

The rearrangement joins TRBV7-2 to TRBJ1-1; D is uncertain. Trimming shortened V by 7 bases and J by 1 base, and 10 bases separated the two germline ends. Germline CDR1 is SGHTA and CDR2 is FQGNSA. The CDR3 totals 13 residues. This CDR3 is CASINLGNTEAFF. The CDR3 DNA reads TGTGCCAGCATCAACTTGGGGAACACTGAAGCTTTCTTT.

The rearrangement joins TRBV5-1 to TRBJ2-3, with a possible D match to TRBD2 (6 bases). CDR1 SGHRS and CDR2 YFSETQ come from the germline V gene. The CDR3 totals 16 residues. V was shortened by 0 bases and J by 1 base, with 12 bases between the two germline ends. This CDR3 is CASSLAGGKGTDTQYF. The DNA of the CDR3 is TGCGCCAGCAGCTTGGCCGGGGGTAAGGGCACAGATACGCAGTATTTT.

V usage is TRBV3-1 (or the pseudogene TRBV3-2) and J usage is TRBJ2-1; 8 bases align to TRBD1. The J segment lost 4 bases and the V segment lost 1 base, leaving 9 bases of the junction unmatched. The CDR3 is 17 amino acids. Germline CDR1 reads LGHDT; CDR2 reads YNNKEL (reference sequence). This CDR3 reads CASSQVAGTGMYNEQFF. In DNA, the CDR3 is TGTGCCAGCAGCCAAGTAGCCGGGACAGGCATGTACAATGAGCAGTTCTTC.